These T cell receptor beta chains were read from a single sample in a study of T cells in narcolepsy. Some clones are missing from TCRdb's copy, which holds only in-frame ones; the method was immunoSEQ multiplex PCR. The data show tens of thousands of clones, roughly 64% seen once. The specimen sequenced was memory (CD45RA-) CD4+ T cells from blood. The receptor set was obtained from a human donor in good health. Each CDR3 is given with its conserved first and last residue. Each record gives: J gene, clone size, D gene, V gene, CDR3 protein, CDR3 DNA. A D gene is named only where the DNA matches it firmly. Only part of the rows carry a size: once, few, many, or a class if the clone is expanded.

J gene: TRBJ2-3
clone size: NA
D gene: NA
V gene: TRBV7-2
CDR3 protein: CASSLGRGTDTQYF
CDR3 DNA: TGTGCCAGCAGCTTAGGGCGGGGCACAGATACGCAGTATTTT

J gene: TRBJ2-3
clone size: NA
D gene: NA
V gene: TRBV4-2
CDR3 protein: CASSQETGTDTQYF
CDR3 DNA: TGTGCCAGCAGCCAAGAAACTGGCACAGATACGCAGTATTTT

J gene: TRBJ2-1
clone size: NA
D gene: NA
V gene: TRBV25-1
CDR3 protein: CASSSAENAYNEQFF
CDR3 DNA: TGTGCCAGCAGTTCGGCGGAGAACGCTTACAATGAGCAGTTCTTC

J gene: TRBJ2-7
clone size: NA
D gene: TRBD1
V gene: TRBV28
CDR3 protein: CASSFRLDRLTYEQYF
CDR3 DNA: TGTGCCAGCAGTTTCCGGTTGGACAGGCTGACCTACGAGCAGTACTTC

J gene: TRBJ1-2
clone size: NA
D gene: NA
V gene: TRBV27
CDR3 protein: CASSLSGDYGYTF
CDR3 DNA: TGTGCCAGCAGTCTTTCCGGGGACTATGGCTACACCTTC

J gene: TRBJ2-7
clone size: NA
D gene: NA
V gene: TRBV28
CDR3 protein: CASSFRRGSREQYF
CDR3 DNA: TGTGCCAGCAGTTTTCGCAGGGGTTCCCGCGAGCAGTACTTC

J gene: TRBJ1-6
clone size: NA
D gene: NA
V gene: TRBV5-7
CDR3 protein: CASSLGTRSPLHF
CDR3 DNA: TGTGCCAGCAGCCTAGGGACGCGATCACCCCTCCACTTT

J gene: TRBJ1-1
clone size: NA
D gene: NA
V gene: TRBV5-6
CDR3 protein: CASPSPSKAFF
CDR3 DNA: TGTGCCAGCCCATCCCCCTCCAAGGCTTTCTTT

J gene: TRBJ2-2
clone size: NA
D gene: NA
V gene: TRBV7-2
CDR3 protein: CASSLWTGNTGELFF
CDR3 DNA: TGTGCCAGCAGCCTTTGGACCGGTAACACCGGGGAGCTGTTTTTT

J gene: TRBJ1-2
clone size: few
D gene: NA
V gene: TRBV5-4
CDR3 protein: CASSLASKGPSGGYTF
CDR3 DNA: TGTGCCAGCAGCTTGGCCAGTAAGGGGCCTTCGGGTGGCTACACCTTC

J gene: TRBJ2-3
clone size: NA
D gene: NA
V gene: TRBV15
CDR3 protein: CATSRGSRGGSTDTQYF
CDR3 DNA: TGTGCCACCAGCAGAGGATCGCGCGGGGGCAGCACAGATACGCAGTATTTT

J gene: TRBJ2-7
clone size: NA
D gene: NA
V gene: TRBV6-1
CDR3 protein: CASSNRVEQYF
CDR3 DNA: TGTGCCAGCAGTAACCGGGTCGAGCAGTACTTC

J gene: TRBJ1-1
clone size: NA
D gene: NA
V gene: TRBV6-1
CDR3 protein: CASRPYSRGNTEAFF
CDR3 DNA: TGTGCCAGCAGGCCCTACTCCAGAGGGAACACTGAAGCTTTCTTT

J gene: TRBJ2-3
clone size: NA
D gene: NA
V gene: TRBV28
CDR3 protein: CASSKGAGGTDTQYF
CDR3 DNA: TGTGCCAGCAGTAAGGGGGCGGGGGGCACAGATACGCAGTATTTT

J gene: TRBJ1-6
clone size: few
D gene: NA
V gene: TRBV6-5
CDR3 protein: CASSEVAVNSPLHF
CDR3 DNA: TGTGCCAGCAGTGAAGTAGCGGTCAATTCACCCCTCCACTTT

J gene: TRBJ2-2
clone size: NA
D gene: NA
V gene: TRBV5-1
CDR3 protein: CASSLIPGNGELFF
CDR3 DNA: TGCGCCAGCAGCTTAATCCCTGGAAACGGGGAGCTGTTTTTT

J gene: TRBJ1-3
clone size: NA
D gene: TRBD1
V gene: TRBV5-1
CDR3 protein: CASSSGTGVYGNTIYF
CDR3 DNA: TGCGCCAGCAGCTCGGGGACAGGGGTTTATGGAAACACCATATATTTT

J gene: TRBJ2-5
clone size: NA
D gene: NA
V gene: TRBV7-2
CDR3 protein: CASSSSQIGETQYF
CDR3 DNA: TGTGCCAGCAGCTCCTCGCAGATCGGAGAGACCCAGTACTTC

J gene: TRBJ2-6
clone size: NA
D gene: TRBD2
V gene: TRBV6-6
CDR3 protein: CASSTIAGASLVLTF
CDR3 DNA: TGTGCCAGCAGTACAATAGCGGGGGCCTCCCTCGTCCTGACTTTC

J gene: TRBJ2-5
clone size: NA
D gene: NA
V gene: TRBV10-3
CDR3 protein: CAISDGVGQYF
CDR3 DNA: TGTGCCATCAGTGATGGAGTCGGCCAGTACTTC

J gene: TRBJ1-1
clone size: NA
D gene: TRBD1
V gene: TRBV6-1
CDR3 protein: CASREQGAGTEAFF
CDR3 DNA: TGTGCCAGCAGGGAACAGGGGGCGGGTACTGAAGCTTTCTTT

J gene: TRBJ2-7
clone size: few
D gene: NA
V gene: TRBV7-2
CDR3 protein: CASSFDFTEQYF
CDR3 DNA: TGTGCCAGCAGCTTCGATTTTACCGAGCAGTACTTC

J gene: TRBJ2-3
clone size: NA
D gene: NA
V gene: TRBV28
CDR3 protein: CASPPGLGNTDTQYF
CDR3 DNA: TGTGCCAGCCCCCCGGGGTTGGGGAACACAGATACGCAGTATTTT

J gene: TRBJ2-5
clone size: NA
D gene: NA
V gene: TRBV11-1
CDR3 protein: CASSPQGLHQETQYF
CDR3 DNA: TGTGCCAGCAGCCCACAGGGACTCCACCAAGAGACCCAGTACTTC